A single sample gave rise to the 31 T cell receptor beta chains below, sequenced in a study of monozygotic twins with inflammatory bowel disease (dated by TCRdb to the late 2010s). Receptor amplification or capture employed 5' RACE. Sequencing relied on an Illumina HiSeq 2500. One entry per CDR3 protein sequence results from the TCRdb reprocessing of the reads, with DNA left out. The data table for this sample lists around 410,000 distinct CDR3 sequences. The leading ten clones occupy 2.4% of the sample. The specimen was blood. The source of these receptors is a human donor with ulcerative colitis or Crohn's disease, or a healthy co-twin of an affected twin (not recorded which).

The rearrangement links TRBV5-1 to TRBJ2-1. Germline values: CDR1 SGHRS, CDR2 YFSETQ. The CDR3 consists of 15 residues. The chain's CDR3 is CASSLYPFSYNEQFF.

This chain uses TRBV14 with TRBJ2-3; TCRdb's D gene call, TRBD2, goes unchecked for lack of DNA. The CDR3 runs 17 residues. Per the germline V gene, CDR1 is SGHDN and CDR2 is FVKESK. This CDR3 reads CASSQDSAGLYTDTQYF.

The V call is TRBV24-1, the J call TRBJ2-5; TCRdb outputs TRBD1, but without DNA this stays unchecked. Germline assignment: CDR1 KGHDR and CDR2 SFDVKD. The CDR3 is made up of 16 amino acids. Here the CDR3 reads CATSDPGRRTQETQYF.

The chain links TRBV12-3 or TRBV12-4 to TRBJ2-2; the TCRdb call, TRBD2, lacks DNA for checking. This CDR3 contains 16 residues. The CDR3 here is CALGTSGRKNTGELFF.

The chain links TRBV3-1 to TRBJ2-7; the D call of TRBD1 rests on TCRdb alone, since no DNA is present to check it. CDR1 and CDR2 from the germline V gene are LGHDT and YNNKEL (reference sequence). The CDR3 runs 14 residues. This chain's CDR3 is CASSQKRGGTEQYF.

The chain's CDR3 is CASSPGGGRYNEQFF. The V and J genes are TRBV18 and TRBJ2-1; checking the TCRdb D call of TRBD2 is not possible without DNA. Germline CDR1 is KGHSH and CDR2 is LQKENI. This CDR3 region has 15 residues.

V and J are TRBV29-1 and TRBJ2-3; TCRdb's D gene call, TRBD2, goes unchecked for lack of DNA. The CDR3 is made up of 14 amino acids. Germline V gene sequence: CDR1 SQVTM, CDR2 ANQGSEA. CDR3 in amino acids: CSVPMRDLPDTQYF.

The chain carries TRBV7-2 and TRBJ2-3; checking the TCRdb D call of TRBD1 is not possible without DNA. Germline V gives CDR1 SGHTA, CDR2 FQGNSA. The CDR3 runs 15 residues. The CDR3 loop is CASSKQGSITDTQYF.

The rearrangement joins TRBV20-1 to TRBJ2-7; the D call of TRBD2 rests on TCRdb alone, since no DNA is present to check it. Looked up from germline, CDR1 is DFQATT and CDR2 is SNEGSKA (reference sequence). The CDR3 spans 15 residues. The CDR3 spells CSASALAGVSYEQYF.

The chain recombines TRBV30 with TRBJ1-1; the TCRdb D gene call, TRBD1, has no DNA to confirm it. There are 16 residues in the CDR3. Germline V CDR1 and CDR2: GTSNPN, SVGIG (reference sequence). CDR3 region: CAWARRTGTANTEAFF.

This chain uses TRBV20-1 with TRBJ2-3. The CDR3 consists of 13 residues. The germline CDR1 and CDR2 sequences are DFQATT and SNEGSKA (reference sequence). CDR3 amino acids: CSARVLAADTQYF.

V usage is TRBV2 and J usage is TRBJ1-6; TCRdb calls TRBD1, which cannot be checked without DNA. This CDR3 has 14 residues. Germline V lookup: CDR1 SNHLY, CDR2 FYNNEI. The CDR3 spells CASSVDRVGSPLHF.

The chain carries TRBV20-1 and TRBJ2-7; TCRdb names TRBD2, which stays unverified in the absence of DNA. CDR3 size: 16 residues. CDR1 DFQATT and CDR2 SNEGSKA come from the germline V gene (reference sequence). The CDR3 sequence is CSASGTGLADAYEQYF.

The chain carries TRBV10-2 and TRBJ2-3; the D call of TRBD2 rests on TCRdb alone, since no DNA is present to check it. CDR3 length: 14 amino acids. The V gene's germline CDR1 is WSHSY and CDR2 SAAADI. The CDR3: CASSEGRAGDTQYF.

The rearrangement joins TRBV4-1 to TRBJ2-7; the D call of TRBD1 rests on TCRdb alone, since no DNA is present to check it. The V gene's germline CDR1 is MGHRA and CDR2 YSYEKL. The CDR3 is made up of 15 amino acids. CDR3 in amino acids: CASSQGPDADYEQYF.

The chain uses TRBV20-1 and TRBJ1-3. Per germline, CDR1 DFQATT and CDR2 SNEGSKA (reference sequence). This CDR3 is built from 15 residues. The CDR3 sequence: CSASQGGRSGNTIYF.

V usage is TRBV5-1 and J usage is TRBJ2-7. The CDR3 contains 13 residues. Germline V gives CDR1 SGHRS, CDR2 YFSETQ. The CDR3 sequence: CASSITVASEQYF. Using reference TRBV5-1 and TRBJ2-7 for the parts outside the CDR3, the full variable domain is KAGVTQTPRYLIKTRGQQVTLSCSPISGHRSVSWYQQTPGQGLQFLFEYFSETQRNKGNFPGRFSGRQFSNSRSEMNVSTLELGDSALYLCASSITVASEQYFGPGTRLTVT.

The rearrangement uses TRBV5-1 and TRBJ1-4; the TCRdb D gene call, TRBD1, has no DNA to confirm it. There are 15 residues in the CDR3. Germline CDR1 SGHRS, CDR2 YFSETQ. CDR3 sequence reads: CASSPSGRTNEKLFF. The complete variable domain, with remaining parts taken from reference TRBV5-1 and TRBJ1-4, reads KAGVTQTPRYLIKTRGQQVTLSCSPISGHRSVSWYQQTPGQGLQFLFEYFSETQRNKGNFPGRFSGRQFSNSRSEMNVSTLELGDSALYLCASSPSGRTNEKLFFGSGTQLSVL.

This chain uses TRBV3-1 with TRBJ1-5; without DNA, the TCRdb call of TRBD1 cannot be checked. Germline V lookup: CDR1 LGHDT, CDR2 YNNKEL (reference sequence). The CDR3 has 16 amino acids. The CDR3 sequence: CASSQAQPGVAVPQHF.

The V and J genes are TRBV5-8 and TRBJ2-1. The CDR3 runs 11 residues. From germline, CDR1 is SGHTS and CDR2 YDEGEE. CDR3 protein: CASSLLTSEFF.

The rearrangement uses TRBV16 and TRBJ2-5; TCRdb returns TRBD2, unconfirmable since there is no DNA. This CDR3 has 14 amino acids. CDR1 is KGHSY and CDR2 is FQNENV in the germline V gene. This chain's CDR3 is CASSQTAGGETQYF.

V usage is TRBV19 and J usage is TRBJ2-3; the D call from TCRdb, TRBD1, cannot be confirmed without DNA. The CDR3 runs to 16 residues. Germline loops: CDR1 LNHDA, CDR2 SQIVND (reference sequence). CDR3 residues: CASSRTWGLRGDTQYF.

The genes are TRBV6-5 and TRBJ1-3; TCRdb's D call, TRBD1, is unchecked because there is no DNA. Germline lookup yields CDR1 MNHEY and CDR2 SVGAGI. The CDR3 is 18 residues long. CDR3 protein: CASSYSPRRANSGNTIYF.

CDR3: CASSPRQGIWEQYF. V is TRBV7-9 and J is TRBJ2-7; TCRdb outputs TRBD1, but without DNA this stays unchecked. Germline V gene data show CDR1 as SEHNR and CDR2 as FQNEAQ (reference sequence). The CDR3 has 14 amino acids.

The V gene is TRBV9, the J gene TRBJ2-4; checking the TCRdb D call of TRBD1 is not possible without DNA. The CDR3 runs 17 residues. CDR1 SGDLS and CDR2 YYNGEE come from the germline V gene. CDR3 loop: CASSVAATGGIFNIQYF.

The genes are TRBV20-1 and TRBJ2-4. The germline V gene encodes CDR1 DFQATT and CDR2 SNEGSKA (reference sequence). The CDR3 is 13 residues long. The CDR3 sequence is CSARGRKKNIQYF.

This CDR3 reads CASSFSTGGDQPQHF. The gene calls are TRBV27 and TRBJ1-5. Looked up from germline, CDR1 is MNHEY and CDR2 is SMNVEV (reference sequence). The CDR3 loop spans 15 amino acids.

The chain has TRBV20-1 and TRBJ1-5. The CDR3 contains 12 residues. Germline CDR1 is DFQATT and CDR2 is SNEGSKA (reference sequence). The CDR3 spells CSAVRGNQPQHF.

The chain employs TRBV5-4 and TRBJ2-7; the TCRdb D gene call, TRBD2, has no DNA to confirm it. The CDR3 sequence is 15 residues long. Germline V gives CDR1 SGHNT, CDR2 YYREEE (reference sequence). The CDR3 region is CASSLVGLATHEQYF.

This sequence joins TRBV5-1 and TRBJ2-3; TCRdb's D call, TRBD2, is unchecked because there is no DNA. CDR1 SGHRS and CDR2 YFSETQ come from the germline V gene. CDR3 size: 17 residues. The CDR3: CASSHGTSGRARDTQYF.

The CDR3 loop is CATRDWAESNQPQHF. The rearrangement links TRBV6-1 to TRBJ1-5; TCRdb calls TRBD1, which cannot be checked without DNA. This CDR3 comprises 15 residues. Germline loops: CDR1 MNHNS, CDR2 SASEGT.